The entry that follows covers one T cell receptor beta chain sequence. The clone's antigen remains unknown. Mismatch with germline at one junction end may stem from a read error. This sample also contains other DNA sequences that code for the same CDR3. This sample stems from a study of blood T cell repertoires in COVID-19 (TCRdb year 2020). Turning to the overall study: Collaborator samples came from the United States, Italy and Spain and covered acute and convalescent phases of COVID-19. The material from the prospective study consisted of cDNA or gDNA derived from T cells, B-cell-depleted T cells, or PBMCs. Deeply sampled blood TCRbeta repertoires from subjects exposed to, actively infected with, or recovered from COVID-19 were included in the dataset. The repertoires were made available in a free public database intended to serve as a resource for research on the immune response to SARS-CoV-2. The samples were drawn from two sources: the first 160 participants of the ongoing ImmuneRACE study, and 1,254 subjects contributed by 6 global collaborators. The sample metadata nearly always contained a de-identified subject ID, COVID-19 status, age in years and sex. HLA class I and class II types, where available, came from metadata supplied by the sample provider rather than from assay-based typing. Paper-wide results and their limitations: How much clinical and demographic metadata was included differed by source and by participant, and the metadata was provided uncurated.

Whole blood was collected in K2EDTA tubes by collaborating institutions according to the institutions' own protocols. Collaborator samples were shipped for TCRbeta analysis as frozen whole blood, isolated PBMCs, or DNA extracted from either sample type. The germline V gene encodes CDR1 SSHAT and CDR2 FNYEAQ (reference sequence). Reading from cysteine to phenylalanine, the CDR3 counts 18 amino acids. Of the read, only the CDR3 DNA is kept; its 54 bases are in frame from base 1. TCRbeta CDR3 regions were amplified from genomic DNA by means of the immunoSEQ Assay, a bias-controlled multiplex PCR. The authors processed their data as follows. The number of nucleated cells in each sample was estimated from the amplification of reference gene primers within the assay. Sequence reads were collapsed and filtered to measure the absolute abundance of every unique TCRbeta CDR3 rearrangement. For each sample, productive Simpson clonality was calculated by taking the square root of Simpson's diversity index across productive rearrangements. This immuneACCESS table, as held by TCRdb, lists in-frame sequences with V and J called but not all clones. Of the missing ones, under half trace to an unresolved V gene in checked studies; the others have no known cause. Clonal size and the V and J genes are those of that table, whereas D and trimming came from the DNA. Across this sample there are 99,000 or so clones, with 91% seen only once. 5.5% to 7% of the sample rests with the top ten.

The sample comprised peripheral blood. The receptor chain draws on TRBV7-7 and TRBJ2-2; 12 junctional bases match TRBD2. The source of this sequence is a human donor in a cohort sampled during active COVID-19. The CDR3 loop reads CASSFSATSGSLTGELFF. The nucleotide sequence is given as TGTGCTAGCAGCTTCTCCGCGACTAGCGGGAGTCTGACCGGGGAGCTGTTTTTT.